This entry lists 21 T cell receptor beta chains sequenced from one sample in a study of cytomegalovirus exposure and HLA in healthy donors (dated by TCRdb to the late 2010s). Library creation used the immunoSEQ multiplex PCR assay. The multiplex PCR relied on a mix of 60 forward primers for TCR Vbeta segments and 13 reverse primers for TCR Jbeta segments. In TCRdb, the immuneACCESS table is reduced to in-frame sequences with V and J assigned. These tables do not hold every clone; where another copy was compared, an unresolved V gene accounts for under half, and the others remain unexplained. The sample data list roughly 140,000 clones, and 60% to 85% of these were observed just once. Jointly, the top ten make up 6% to 6.5% of the sample. Sequences were obtained from PBMCs. The receptors were gathered from a man aged 45-65 years in good health and CMV-seropositive.

V and J are TRBV7-2 and TRBJ2-7; 9 bases map to TRBD1. Trimming took 5 bases from V and 2 from J; bases not matched to a gene: 7. The CDR3 sequence is 15 residues long. The germline V gene encodes CDR1 SGHTA and CDR2 FQGNSA. The CDR3 is CASSPGGTGTYEQYF. The DNA of the CDR3 is TGTGCCAGCAGCCCCGGGGGGACAGGGACCTACGAGCAGTACTTC.

On this clone: Sequence at one end of the junction differs from germline and may be a read error. The chain joins TRBV30 to TRBJ2-6; 11 nucleotides align to TRBD1. This CDR3 contains 17 residues. Germline V lookup: CDR1 GTSNPN, CDR2 SVGIG (reference sequence). CDR3 amino acids: CAWSPGQGARGVNVLTF. The CDR3 DNA sequence: TGTGCCTGGAGTCCAGGACAGGGGGCTCGTGGGGTCAACGTCCTGACTTTC.

The gene calls are TRBV27 and TRBJ2-2; possible D gene TRBD2, 6 bases. Germline CDR1 reads MNHEY; CDR2 reads SMNVEV (reference sequence). V gave up 6 bases and J gave up 6 bases, with 11 bases separating them. The CDR3 totals 13 residues. The CDR3 DNA follows: TGTGCCAGCAGAACGGGAGTCCCCGGGGAGCTGTTTTTT. Its protein is CASRTGVPGELFF.

In DNA form, the CDR3 reads TGTGCCAGCAGTGAAAATCTAGCGACAGATACGCAGTATTTT. This sequence encodes CASSENLATDTQYF. The chain joins TRBV2 to TRBJ2-3; the D gene is possibly TRBD2 (6 bases). The V and J ends lost 2 bases and 3 bases respectively, with 9 bases between them. The CDR3 consists of 14 residues. Germline assignment: CDR1 SNHLY and CDR2 FYNNEI.

CDR3 sequence (DNA): TGCGCCAGCCGTTCTACGGCCGGGACAGAAGGGGAGCTGTTTTTT. Encoded protein: CASRSTAGTEGELFF. The rearrangement joins TRBV5-1 to TRBJ2-2; 7 nucleotides agree with TRBD1. This CDR3 region has 15 residues. Losses at the gene ends were 7 bases for V and 8 bases for J; bases not matched to a gene: 14. CDR1 and CDR2 (germline): SGHRS, YFSETQ.

This chain uses TRBV2 with TRBJ2-7, with 8 bases lining up with TRBD1. From germline, CDR1 is SNHLY and CDR2 FYNNEI. J was trimmed by 4 bases and V by 2 bases; bases with no gene match: 4. This CDR3 comprises 14 residues. The CDR3, as DNA: TGTGCCAGCAGTGAACAGGGGGCTCGGTACGAGCAGTACTTC. This codes for CASSEQGARYEQYF.

The chain employs TRBV6-5 and TRBJ1-2, with a possible D match to TRBD1 (5 bases). This CDR3 is built from 14 residues. V was cut by 6 bases and J by 6 bases, with 17 bases left in between. In germline, CDR1 is MNHEY, CDR2 SVGAGI. The CDR3 loop is CASSYLQVVDGYTF. The CDR3 DNA follows: TGTGCCAGCAGCTACCTACAGGTTGTCGATGGCTACACCTTC.

About this clone itself: At one of its ends the junction is not consistent with the germline gene, which may arise from a read error. This chain uses TRBV6-1 with TRBJ1-3; D remains ambiguous. The germline gives CDR1 MNHNS, CDR2 SASEGT. The CDR3 is made up of 10 amino acids. In DNA form, the CDR3 reads TGTGCCAGCAGTTACTCGAAAGCTCCGTTT. Its translation: CASSYSKAPF.

This chain uses TRBV28 with TRBJ1-3; TRBD1 matches at 9 bases. Germline V gene sequence: CDR1 MDHEN, CDR2 SYDVKM. The length of the CDR3 is 15 residues. V was pared by 4 bases and J by 3 bases, with 4 bases of the junction left unmatched. Here the CDR3 reads CASSSQGAGGNTIYF. Written as DNA, the CDR3 is TGTGCCAGCAGTTCACAGGGGGCCGGTGGAAACACCATATATTTT.

The sample holds one count of this clone. J is TRBJ2-1 and V is TRBV4-1; 14 bases agree with TRBD2. With 3 bases clipped from V and 9 bases from J, the junction kept 7 bases outside the gene matches. Germline CDR1 is MGHRA and CDR2 is YSYEKL. CDR3 size: 16 residues. The CDR3 nucleotides are TGCGCCAGCAGCCAGCCGGGACTAGCGGGAGTCGGTGAGCAGTTCTTC. The encoded protein is CASSQPGLAGVGEQFF.

This chain uses TRBV29-1 with TRBJ2-3; perhaps TRBD2 as D (6 bases). CDR1 is SQVTM and CDR2 is ANQGSEA in the germline V gene. Trimming took off 6 bases at V and 5 bases at J, with 12 bases between the two ends. The CDR3 runs to 12 residues. CDR3 in amino acids: CSVSSGGDTQYF. CDR3 nucleotides: TGCAGCGTCAGTAGCGGAGGAGATACGCAGTATTTT.

The gene calls are TRBV2 and TRBJ2-1; 10 bases fit TRBD2. Per the germline V gene, CDR1 is SNHLY and CDR2 is FYNNEI. The CDR3 loop spans 15 amino acids. With V trimmed by 4 bases and J by 7 bases, 7 bases remained unmatched. CDR3 protein: CASSASGTSVNEQFF. CDR3 nucleotides: TGTGCCAGCAGTGCCTCCGGGACTAGCGTAAATGAGCAGTTCTTC. Supplemented by reference TRBV2 and TRBJ2-1, the full variable domain reads EPEVTQTPSHQVTQMGQEVILRCVPISNHLYFYWYRQILGQKVEFLVSFYNNEISEKSEIFDDQFSVERPDGSNFTLKIRSTKLEDSAMYFCASSASGTSVNEQFFGPGTRLTVL.

To note about this clone: Mismatch with germline at one junction end may stem from a read error. The rearrangement uses TRBV7-7 and TRBJ2-1; D uncertain. Germline V gene lookup returns CDR1 SSHAT and CDR2 FNYEAQ (reference sequence). The CDR3 is made up of 18 amino acids. The CDR3 region has the DNA TGTGCTAGCAGCTTATTTAGAGAGGTTCTAAGCTCCTACAATGAGCAGTTCTTC. It yields the protein CASSLFREVLSSYNEQFF.

The chain carries TRBV28 and TRBJ1-5; unclear D gene. The CDR3 contains 13 residues. Germline V gene lookup returns CDR1 MDHEN and CDR2 SYDVKM. The V gene lost 7 bases and the J gene lost 7 bases, with 14 bases spanning the gap. CDR3 sequence reads: CASILGPRQPQHF. Written as DNA, the CDR3 is TGTGCCAGCATTCTAGGCCCTAGGCAGCCCCAGCATTTT.

The chain recombines TRBV7-9 with TRBJ2-2; 9 bases are shared with TRBD1. This CDR3 contains 15 residues. Germline V gene data show CDR1 as SEHNR and CDR2 as FQNEAQ (reference sequence). The V and J ends lost 4 bases and 5 bases, in that order; junction bases with no gene match: 5. The CDR3 is CASSSGQGRTGELFF. For the CDR3, the DNA is TGTGCCAGCAGCTCAGGACAGGGGAGGACCGGGGAGCTGTTTTTT.

CDR3 amino acids: CAWTIYQARGNDEQFF. The CDR3 DNA follows: TGTGCCTGGACCATTTATCAGGCTAGGGGGAATGATGAGCAGTTCTTC. The chain recombines TRBV30 with TRBJ2-1; weak D call: TRBD1 (6 bases). This CDR3 has 16 amino acids. The germline V gene encodes CDR1 GTSNPN and CDR2 SVGIG (reference sequence). Trimming pared 4 bases from V and 8 bases from J, leaving 24 bases between.

This clone was recorded once. This CDR3 is CASSPRSATNEKLFF. The CDR3 coding sequence is TGTGCCAGCTCACCGAGGTCAGCAACTAATGAAAAACTGTTTTTT. The chain recombines TRBV18 with TRBJ1-4; D uncertain. This CDR3 spans 15 amino acids. V shed 3 bases and J shed 0 bases, with 8 bases lying between them. From germline, CDR1 is KGHSH and CDR2 LQKENI.

The rearrangement links TRBV5-1 to TRBJ2-7, with 9 bases fitting TRBD2. Germline-derived CDR1 and CDR2 are SGHRS and YFSETQ. Trimming took 3 bases from V and 0 from J; bases not matched to a gene: 4. The CDR3 sequence is 15 residues long. CDR3 DNA sequence: TGCGCCAGCAGCTCAGGACTAGCGAGCTCCTACGAGCAGTACTTC. Protein sequence: CASSSGLASSYEQYF.

The chain employs TRBV30 and TRBJ1-3; weak D call: TRBD1 (6 bases). V was trimmed by 2 bases and J by 0 bases, leaving 8 bases between them. The CDR3 totals 14 residues. The germline CDR1 and CDR2 sequences are GTSNPN and SVGIG (reference sequence). The DNA for the CDR3 is TGTGCCTGGAGTATGACAGGCTCTGGAAACACCATATATTTT. This gives the protein CAWSMTGSGNTIYF.

The chain carries TRBV6-1 and TRBJ1-2; 10 bases agree with TRBD1. Per germline, CDR1 MNHNS and CDR2 SASEGT. The V gene end was trimmed by 1 base and the J gene end by 6 bases; junction bases not matched to a gene: 5. The CDR3 runs 15 residues. CDR3 nucleotide sequence: TGTGCCAGCAGTGAAGGGGGACAGGGGTCGGATGGCTACACCTTC. It yields the protein CASSEGGQGSDGYTF.

The chain recombines TRBV4-1 with TRBJ2-1; TRBD2 matches 8 bases. With V trimmed by 3 bases and J by 10 bases, 14 bases remained unmatched. Germline V lookup: CDR1 MGHRA, CDR2 YSYEKL. CDR3 length equals 16 residues. The DNA for the CDR3 is TGCGCCAGCAGCCAGCTAACCGGGACTAGGTCGTTAGAGCAGTTCTTC. It translates to CASSQLTGTRSLEQFF.